The 10 T cell receptor beta chains listed next were all sequenced from one sample in a study of early T cells in non-severe SARS-CoV-2 infection. Each CDR3 protein gets one entry after TCRdb re-called the 5' RACE reads with MiXCR. The table includes roughly 75,000 distinct CDR3 sequences, about an eighth detected once. Sequenced: whole blood. The receptors come from an adult who was a healthcare worker with PCR-confirmed SARS-CoV-2 infection or an uninfected control (not recorded which).

This clonotype was observed a handful of times. The V and J genes are TRBV14 and TRBJ1-1; tentative D call: TRBD1 (5 bases). The CDR3 has 15 amino acids. The germline V gene encodes CDR1 SGHDN and CDR2 FVKESK. V lost 0 bases to trimming and J lost 4 bases, with 12 bases between them. The CDR3 region has the DNA TGTGCCAGCAGCCAAGATACCAGGGTGGTCACTGAAGCTTTCTTT. The encoded protein is CASSQDTRVVTEAFF.

In its sample, this clonotype was seen a few times. The J gene is TRBJ2-4, the V gene TRBV18; D possibly uses TRBD1 or TRBD2 (5 bases each). V lost 3 bases and J lost 6, with 12 bases in between. Looked up from germline, CDR1 is KGHSH and CDR2 is LQKENI. The CDR3 has 14 amino acids. The CDR3 DNA sequence: TGTGCCAGCTCACCGAGCAGGGAGACAAACATTCAGTACTTC. Translation gives CASSPSRETNIQYF.

The chain combines TRBV19 with TRBJ2-1, with D possibly called TRBD1 or TRBD2 (6 bases each). CDR3 size: 11 residues. Germline V CDR1 and CDR2: LNHDA, SQIVND (reference sequence). V lost 11 bases, J lost 9 bases, and 14 bases lay in between. CDR3 DNA: TGTGCCCTCAGGGGAGGTTTTGAGCAGTTCTTC. This encodes CALRGGFEQFF.

There are many counts of this clonotype. The rearrangement joins TRBV29-1 to TRBJ2-1; 7 nucleotides agree with TRBD2. Germline assignment: CDR1 SQVTM and CDR2 ANQGSEA. The ends lost 6 bases at V and 0 bases at J; junction bases unmatched: 2. There are 13 residues in the CDR3. The CDR3 DNA reads TGCAGCGTGGGGGGGAGCTCCTACAATGAGCAGTTCTTC. It is translated as CSVGGSSYNEQFF.

This clonotype showed up just a few times. Here the CDR3 reads CASSLPGETQYF. In DNA form, the CDR3 reads TGCGCCAGCAGCTTGCCTGGGGAGACCCAGTACTTC. The chain joins TRBV5-1 to TRBJ2-5, with D unclear. The CDR3 has 12 residues. Germline V gene sequence: CDR1 SGHRS, CDR2 YFSETQ. V was trimmed by 1 base and J by 5 bases, leaving 6 bases between them.

About this clonotype: With a much larger clone just one base away, this may be a read error. V usage is TRBV6-1 and J usage is TRBJ2-1; 11 bases fit TRBD2. Germline V gene sequence: CDR1 MNHNS, CDR2 SASEGT. The CDR3 is made up of 16 amino acids. J gave up 6 bases and V 2 bases, and 6 bases lay outside the gene matches. CDR3 coding DNA: TGTGCCAGCAGTGAAACTCTAGCGGGAGGCAGCAATGAGCAGTTCTTC. Its translation is CASSETLAGGSNEQFF.

The chain employs TRBV20-1 and TRBJ2-3; D is possibly TRBD1 (5 bases). Trimming stripped 1 base from V and 0 bases from J, with 17 bases between. CDR1 is DFQATT, CDR2 SNEGSKA, per germline (reference sequence). The CDR3 loop spans 17 amino acids. This chain's CDR3 is CSARGIKGAISTDTQYF. Written as DNA, the CDR3 is TGCAGTGCTAGAGGCATCAAAGGGGCCATTAGCACAGATACGCAGTATTTT.

This clonotype showed up just a few times. The chain combines TRBV5-5 with TRBJ2-3, with D unclear. V shed 4 bases and J shed 1 base, with 13 bases lying between them. The germline V gene has CDR1 SGHKS and CDR2 YYEKEE (reference sequence). The CDR3 extends over 15 amino acids. CDR3: CASSPRSIGTDTQYF. CDR3 nucleotide sequence: TGTGCCAGCAGCCCCCGATCCATCGGCACAGATACGCAGTATTTT.

This clonotype appeared many times. The CDR3 coding sequence is TGTGCCAGCTCACCACGACAGGGGGCGACTGGAAACACCATATATTTT. Encoded protein: CASSPRQGATGNTIYF. J is TRBJ1-3 and V is TRBV18, with 10 bases identical to TRBD1. CDR1 KGHSH and CDR2 LQKENI come from the germline V gene. The CDR3 covers 16 residues. V trimming: 1 base; J trimming: 2 bases; junction bases outside the gene matches: 2.

V is TRBV7-9 and J is TRBJ2-1; no definite D call. Trimming removed 1 base from V and 10 bases from J, with 8 bases in between. Germline V gives CDR1 SEHNR, CDR2 FQNEAQ (reference sequence). The CDR3 runs 12 residues. CDR3: CASSLVGGEQFF. The CDR3, as DNA: TGTGCCAGCAGCTTAGTTGGTGGAGAGCAGTTCTTC. Full variable domain (rest looked up from reference TRBV7-9 and TRBJ2-1): DTGVSQNPRHKITKRGQNVTFRCDPISEHNRLYWYRQTLGQGPEFLTYFQNEAQLEKSRLLSDRFSAERPKGSFSTLEIQRTEQGDSAMYLCASSLVGGEQFFGPGTRLTVL.